The entry below describes one TCR beta chain. Its antigen is not identified. This entry belongs to a study of shared clonotypes between healthy human individuals. V dropped 8 bases and J dropped 0 bases, with 8 bases sitting between them. CDR1 is SNHLY and CDR2 is FYNNEI in the germline V gene. CDR3 size: 13 residues. Produced via immunoSEQ multiplex PCR; TCRdb's table is partial and in-frame only. Of 2 million to 2.5 million clones detected, approximately 93% appear once; the ten largest clones hold roughly 0.36%. General study results and limits: Memory subsets generally showed lower estimated richness than naive subsets. The small donor group covered limited genetic and exposure diversity.

Sequenced material: naive CD4+ T cells from PBMCs. The subset here: CD45RA+ positively selected. The source is a man aged 18 to 29 in good health. Some clones in this sample may be carry-over from other donors' samples. The chain recombines TRBV2 with TRBJ1-5; no definite D call. This CDR3 reads CASSRSSNQPQHF. The CDR3 DNA sequence: TGTGCCAGCTCACGGAGTAGCAATCAGCCCCAGCATTTT.